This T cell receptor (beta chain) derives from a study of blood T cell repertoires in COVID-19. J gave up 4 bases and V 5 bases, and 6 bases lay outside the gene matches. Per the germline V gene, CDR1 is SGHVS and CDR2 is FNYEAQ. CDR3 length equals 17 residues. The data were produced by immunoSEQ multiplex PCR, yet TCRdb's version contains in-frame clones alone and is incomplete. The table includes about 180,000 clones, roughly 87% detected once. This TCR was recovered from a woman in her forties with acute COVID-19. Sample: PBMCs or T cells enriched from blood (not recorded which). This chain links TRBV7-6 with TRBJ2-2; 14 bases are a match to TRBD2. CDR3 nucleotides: TGTGCCAGCAGCCAGGGACTAGCGGGAGCGGGCACCGGGGAGCTGTTTTTT. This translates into CASSQGLAGAGTGELFF.